The next 19 T cell receptor beta chains were all read from a single sample in a study of Ad26.COV2.S vaccination and SARS-CoV-2 variants. Indicated treatment: 15 to 20 received Ad26.COV2.S at low or high dose, single or two shots; roughly five received placebo; per-sample allocation not given. Sampling happened 63 days after the first vaccine or placebo injection. Clones were sequenced by immunoSEQ multiplex PCR, and TCRdb holds only the in-frame ones, with some missing. The sample lists about 250,000 clones; 87% were seen once. The sequencing here drew on peripheral blood, taken in a trial of Ad26.COV2.S vaccine versus placebo. Receptor source: a person aged 18-60 years who received the Ad26.COV2.S COVID-19 vaccine or a placebo.

The chain uses TRBV14 and TRBJ1-1; D may be TRBD1 (6 bases). The CDR3 length is 15 residues. Trimming took 1 base from V and 3 from J, leaving 12 bases between them. Germline CDR1 reads SGHDN; CDR2 reads FVKESK. The CDR3 DNA sequence: TGTGCCAGCAGCCAAGCGGGACACGGGGACACTGAAGCTTTCTTT. Translation gives CASSQAGHGDTEAFF.

The chain is built from TRBV18 and TRBJ2-7; a possible D gene is TRBD1 (5 bases). This CDR3 region has 13 residues. Germline loops: CDR1 KGHSH, CDR2 LQKENI. The V end lost 8 bases, the J end lost 3 bases, and 14 bases lay between the germline ends. CDR3 nucleotides: TGTGCCAGCGCGGCAGGGAATGGCTACGAGCAGTACTTC. Protein: CASAAGNGYEQYF.

The chain uses TRBV24-1 and TRBJ1-1; possible D gene TRBD1, 5 bases. V lost 4 bases to trimming and J lost 5 bases, with 10 bases between them. The CDR3 is made up of 13 amino acids. Germline V gene sequence: CDR1 KGHDR, CDR2 SFDVKD. The CDR3 loop is CATSEFGGTEAFF. CDR3 bases: TGTGCCACCAGTGAGTTCGGGGGGACTGAAGCTTTCTTT.

The chain joins TRBV28 to TRBJ1-2; the D is unclear. Germline V gene lookup returns CDR1 MDHEN and CDR2 SYDVKM. CDR3 length: 10 residues. Trimming took 6 bases from V and 9 from J, leaving 8 bases between them. CDR3 region: CASRGVRYTF. CDR3 nucleotides: TGTGCCAGCAGGGGAGTCCGCTACACCTTC.

This chain uses TRBV6-5 with TRBJ1-1, with D possibly matching TRBD1 (5 bases). CDR1 is MNHEY, CDR2 SVGAGI, per germline. This CDR3 is 12 amino acids long. The germline V and J ends were trimmed by 4 bases and 10 bases, with 13 bases remaining between them. This CDR3 reads CASSSIRDGAFF. CDR3 DNA: TGTGCCAGCAGTTCGATCAGGGATGGAGCTTTCTTT.

This clone was counted once. The CDR3 DNA reads TGTGCCAGCAGCATGTCCAGGAACACCGGGGAGCTGTTTTTT. Residues: CASSMSRNTGELFF. V gene TRBV7-3 combines with J gene TRBJ2-2; D gene ambiguous. The V gene's germline CDR1 is SGHTA and CDR2 FQGTGA. V shed 5 bases and J shed 1 base, with 8 bases lying between them. The CDR3 is 14 amino acids.

Concerning this clone: Other DNA sequences within the sample encode an identical CDR3. CDR3 protein: CASSLRAVKQETQYF. CDR3 in DNA: TGCGCCAGCAGCTTGAGGGCGGTGAAGCAAGAGACCCAGTACTTC. J is TRBJ2-5 and V is TRBV5-1; unclear D gene. With 1 base removed from V and 2 bases from J, the gap between germline ends came to 12 bases. CDR1 and CDR2 from the germline V gene are SGHRS and YFSETQ. This CDR3 contains 15 residues.

The chain joins TRBV5-4 to TRBJ2-1; 14 bases line up with TRBD2. The CDR3 has 16 residues. With 1 base clipped from V and 8 bases from J, the junction kept 5 bases outside the gene matches. Germline V gene lookup returns CDR1 SGHNT and CDR2 YYREEE (reference sequence). For the CDR3, the DNA is TGTGCCAGCAGCTTGCGACTAGCGGGAGGGAAAGATGAGCAGTTCTTC. It yields the protein CASSLRLAGGKDEQFF.

J is TRBJ2-5 and V is TRBV7-8, with TRBD1 identical over 7 bases. Germline V gene data show CDR1 as SGHVS and CDR2 as FQNEAQ. The trim removed 5 bases at V and 1 base at J, leaving 7 bases unmatched. The CDR3 contains 15 residues. The CDR3 DNA follows: TGTGCCAGCAGCCGGGACAGCCGGGCCCAAGAGACCCAGTACTTC. Amino acids: CASSRDSRAQETQYF.

The rearrangement joins TRBV7-2 to TRBJ2-2; D remains unclear. The length of the CDR3 is 14 residues. Germline CDR1 reads SGHTA; CDR2 reads FQGNSA. V lost 5 bases to trimming and J lost 5 bases, with 12 bases between them. CDR3 nucleotide sequence: TGTGCCAGCAGCCCCAGGTCGGGTACCGGGGAGCTGTTTTTT. This translates into CASSPRSGTGELFF.

V is TRBV5-1 and J is TRBJ1-6, with D possibly TRBD1 on 6 matching bases. Trimming removed 0 bases from V and 9 bases from J, with 16 bases in between. CDR1 is SGHRS and CDR2 is YFSETQ in the germline V gene. The CDR3 contains 16 residues. CDR3 protein: CASSLDGPGASSPLHF. DNA of the CDR3: TGCGCCAGCAGCTTGGACGGGCCGGGGGCAAGTTCACCCCTCCACTTT.

The chain links TRBV2 to TRBJ2-2, with 7 bases matching TRBD2. There are 14 residues in the CDR3. CDR1 SNHLY and CDR2 FYNNEI come from the germline V gene. Trimming took 5 bases from V and 2 from J; bases not matched to a gene: 2. The CDR3 nucleotides are TGTGCCAGCAGTTTAGCGGGCAACACCGGGGAGCTGTTTTTT. This gives the protein CASSLAGNTGELFF. The variable domain in full, with the rest retrieved from reference TRBV2 and TRBJ2-2, is EPEVTQTPSHQVTQMGQEVILRCVPISNHLYFYWYRQILGQKVEFLVSFYNNEISEKSEIFDDQFSVERPDGSNFTLKIRSTKLEDSAMYFCASSLAGNTGELFFGEGSRLTVL.

This clone appeared a single time. The chain links TRBV6-2 or TRBV6-3 to TRBJ1-5, with D tentatively TRBD1 (6 bases). V was clipped by 6 bases and J by 7 bases, with 25 bases between them. Per the germline V gene, CDR1 is MNHEY and CDR2 is SVGEGT. The CDR3 totals 17 residues. CDR3 nucleotides: TGTGCCAGCAGCCATAGACAGGACTATCGCCGGGGGCAGCCCCAGCATTTT. It codes for CASSHRQDYRRGQPQHF.

This clone was seen a few times. V gene TRBV6-2 or TRBV6-3 combines with J gene TRBJ1-6; D ambiguous. The CDR3 has 14 residues. Trimming removed 2 bases from V and 10 bases from J, with 12 bases in between. CDR1 is MNHEY and CDR2 is SVGEGT in the germline V gene. CDR3 sequence reads: CASSYRRPWSPLHF. CDR3 sequence (DNA): TGTGCCAGCAGTTACCGCCGTCCTTGGTCACCCCTCCACTTT.

This clone was recorded a few times. The rearrangement joins TRBV12-5 to TRBJ1-5; tentatively, D is TRBD1 (5 bases). Germline V gives CDR1 LGHNT, CDR2 FRNRAP. Deletions cut 3 bases from V and 5 bases from J, with 8 bases between. CDR3 length: 13 residues. CDR3 amino acids: CASGLGGDQPQHF. The CDR3 DNA is TGTGCTAGTGGTTTAGGAGGGGATCAGCCCCAGCATTTT.

V is TRBV30 and J is TRBJ1-4; possibly TRBD1 for D (5 bases). This CDR3 is built from 16 residues. The V gene's germline CDR1 is GTSNPN and CDR2 SVGIG (reference sequence). The germline V and J ends were trimmed by 2 bases and 4 bases, with 17 bases remaining between them. CDR3: CAWSIGTLRHNEKLFF. The CDR3, as DNA: TGTGCCTGGAGTATCGGGACCCTGAGACATAATGAAAAACTGTTTTTT.

The rearrangement uses TRBV7-2 and TRBJ2-7, with D perhaps assigned TRBD1 or TRBD2 (5 bases each). CDR1 SGHTA and CDR2 FQGNSA come from the germline V gene. CDR3 length: 13 amino acids. V lost 4 bases to trimming and J lost 6 bases, with 13 bases between them. The DNA for the CDR3 is TGTGCCAGCAGCTCTGTCGCAGGGAGCGAGCAGTACGTC. The encoded protein is CASSSVAGSEQYV.

Regarding this clone: Other DNA sequences in the sample encode the same CDR3. The chain joins TRBV7-2 to TRBJ2-1, with 8 bases matching TRBD2. The CDR3 contains 15 residues. From germline, CDR1 is SGHTA and CDR2 FQGNSA. V dropped 5 bases and J dropped 0; count of bases not matched to a gene: 3. Written as DNA, the CDR3 is TGTGCCAGCAGCCCAACTAGCGGCTCCTACAATGAGCAGTTCTTC. Amino acid sequence: CASSPTSGSYNEQFF.

DNA for the CDR3: TGTGCCAGCAGCTTAATAGGAGGGGTTGGACAGCCCCAGCATTTT. It specifies CASSLIGGVGQPQHF. The chain carries TRBV7-9 and TRBJ1-5; D is possibly TRBD1 (5 bases). This CDR3 has 15 residues. V was cut by 2 bases and J by 7 bases, with 15 bases left in between. CDR1 is SEHNR, CDR2 FQNEAQ, per germline (reference sequence). Complete variable domain (other parts from reference TRBV7-9 and TRBJ1-5): DTGVSQNPRHKITKRGQNVTFRCDPISEHNRLYWYRQTLGQGPEFLTYFQNEAQLEKSRLLSDRFSAERPKGSFSTLEIQRTEQGDSAMYLCASSLIGGVGQPQHFGDGTRLSIL.